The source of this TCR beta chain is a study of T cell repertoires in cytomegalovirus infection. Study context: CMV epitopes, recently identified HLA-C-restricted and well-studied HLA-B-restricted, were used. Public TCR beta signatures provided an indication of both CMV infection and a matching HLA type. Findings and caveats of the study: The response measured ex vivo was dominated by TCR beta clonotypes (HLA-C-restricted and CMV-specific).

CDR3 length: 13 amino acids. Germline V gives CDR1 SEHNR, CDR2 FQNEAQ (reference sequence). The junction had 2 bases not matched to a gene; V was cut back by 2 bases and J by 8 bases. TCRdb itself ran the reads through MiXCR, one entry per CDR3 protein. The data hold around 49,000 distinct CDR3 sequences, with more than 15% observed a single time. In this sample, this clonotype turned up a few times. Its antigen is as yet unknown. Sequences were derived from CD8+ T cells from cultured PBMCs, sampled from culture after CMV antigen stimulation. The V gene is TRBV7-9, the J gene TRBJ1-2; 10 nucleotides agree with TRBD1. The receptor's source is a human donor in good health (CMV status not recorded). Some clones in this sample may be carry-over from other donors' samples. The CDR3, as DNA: TGTGCCAGCAGCTTAAGGGACAGGGGAGGCTACACCTTC. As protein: CASSLRDRGGYTF.